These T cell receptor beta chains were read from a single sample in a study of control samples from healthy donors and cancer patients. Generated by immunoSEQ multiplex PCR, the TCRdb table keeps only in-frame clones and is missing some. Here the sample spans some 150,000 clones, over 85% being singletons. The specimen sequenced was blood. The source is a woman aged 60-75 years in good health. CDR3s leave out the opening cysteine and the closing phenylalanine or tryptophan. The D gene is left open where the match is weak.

CDR3 protein: ASSQWTSGGVGTDTQY; V gene: TRBV4-3; CDR3 length: 16; D gene: TRBD2
CDR3 protein: ASSFFSGNYGYT; V gene: TRBV7-9; CDR3 length: 12; D gene: NA
CDR3 protein: ASSSQGSSGNTIY; V gene: TRBV2; CDR3 length: 13; D gene: NA
CDR3 protein: ASSQAPAGSPSNYGYT; V gene: TRBV4-1; CDR3 length: 16; D gene: NA
CDR3 protein: ASSQGVDTNYGYT; V gene: TRBV4-3; CDR3 length: 13; D gene: NA
CDR3 protein: ASARQGAGQPQH; V gene: TRBV19; CDR3 length: 12; D gene: TRBD1
CDR3 protein: ASSFSGNQPQH; V gene: TRBV7-6; CDR3 length: 11; D gene: NA
CDR3 protein: ASSPSGTDNQPQH; V gene: TRBV9; CDR3 length: 13; D gene: TRBD1
CDR3 protein: ASSLGLAGGPADTQY; V gene: TRBV5-1; CDR3 length: 15; D gene: TRBD2
CDR3 protein: ASSRGEGGLTDTQY; V gene: TRBV19; CDR3 length: 14; D gene: NA
CDR3 protein: ASSPLASGNTIY; V gene: TRBV13; CDR3 length: 12; D gene: NA
CDR3 protein: ASSRGNRFGYT; V gene: TRBV19; CDR3 length: 11; D gene: NA
CDR3 protein: ASSITGIYNSPLH; V gene: TRBV19; CDR3 length: 13; D gene: NA
CDR3 protein: ASSFAGFGGNTIY; V gene: TRBV12-1; CDR3 length: 13; D gene: NA
CDR3 protein: ASSLKLSGELF; V gene: TRBV11-3; CDR3 length: 11; D gene: NA
CDR3 protein: ASSPGGHTGELF; V gene: TRBV5-1; CDR3 length: 12; D gene: NA
CDR3 protein: ASSLGGGNGYT; V gene: TRBV7-7; CDR3 length: 11; D gene: NA
CDR3 protein: ASSPIRAGADGYT; V gene: TRBV6-5; CDR3 length: 13; D gene: NA
CDR3 protein: ASTPSPGNTIY; V gene: TRBV9; CDR3 length: 11; D gene: NA
CDR3 protein: ASTTRQGAGGSPLH; V gene: TRBV7-8; CDR3 length: 14; D gene: TRBD1
CDR3 protein: ASSLTEIRTGKDTEAF; V gene: TRBV4-1; CDR3 length: 16; D gene: TRBD1
CDR3 protein: ASSRDGEYEQY; V gene: TRBV12-3/TRBV12-4; CDR3 length: 11; D gene: NA
CDR3 protein: ASSWDRGSEAF; V gene: TRBV7-9; CDR3 length: 11; D gene: TRBD1
CDR3 protein: AWRAAPGVWTEAF; V gene: TRBV30; CDR3 length: 13; D gene: NA
CDR3 protein: ASSQEAIAGGLTEQF; V gene: TRBV4-2; CDR3 length: 15; D gene: TRBD2
CDR3 protein: ASSRGQGDFSYNEQF; V gene: TRBV5-1; CDR3 length: 15; D gene: TRBD1
CDR3 protein: ASSRTTGGSTEAF; V gene: TRBV5-1; CDR3 length: 13; D gene: TRBD1
CDR3 protein: ASNLRVNTEAF; V gene: TRBV6-5; CDR3 length: 11; D gene: NA
CDR3 protein: ASSLGGLAPGYT; V gene: TRBV7-9; CDR3 length: 12; D gene: NA
CDR3 protein: ASSEQGQGGTYGYT; V gene: TRBV6-2/TRBV6-3; CDR3 length: 14; D gene: TRBD1
CDR3 protein: ASSRGTTWGTEAF; V gene: TRBV3-1/TRBV3-2; CDR3 length: 13; D gene: NA
CDR3 protein: ASSRWRSGTDTQY; V gene: TRBV7-2; CDR3 length: 13; D gene: NA
CDR3 protein: ASSPRERGSNSPLH; V gene: TRBV7-2; CDR3 length: 14; D gene: NA
CDR3 protein: ASSIVNTGYTNTGELF; V gene: TRBV19; CDR3 length: 16; D gene: NA
CDR3 protein: ASSQLEGSQETQY; V gene: TRBV3-1/TRBV3-2; CDR3 length: 13; D gene: NA
CDR3 protein: ASSVLAGGPDTQY; V gene: TRBV11-2; CDR3 length: 13; D gene: TRBD2
CDR3 protein: ASSLGQASNYGYT; V gene: TRBV5-1; CDR3 length: 13; D gene: NA
CDR3 protein: ASSDWRRKSANYGYT; V gene: TRBV2; CDR3 length: 15; D gene: NA
CDR3 protein: ASSVATGYTQY; V gene: TRBV9; CDR3 length: 11; D gene: NA
CDR3 protein: ASSPTTRNQETQY; V gene: TRBV18; CDR3 length: 13; D gene: NA
CDR3 protein: ASMESLNTGELF; V gene: TRBV2; CDR3 length: 12; D gene: NA
CDR3 protein: ASSYTGQGSSPLH; V gene: TRBV2; CDR3 length: 13; D gene: TRBD1
CDR3 protein: ASRGTGWTGELF; V gene: TRBV7-2; CDR3 length: 12; D gene: TRBD1
CDR3 protein: ASSPLRQDNSPLH; V gene: TRBV18; CDR3 length: 13; D gene: NA
CDR3 protein: ASSLYLGGSYEQY; V gene: TRBV11-2; CDR3 length: 13; D gene: NA
CDR3 protein: ASSQGDTGELF; V gene: TRBV5-1; CDR3 length: 11; D gene: TRBD1
CDR3 protein: ASSYPVGTALGELF; V gene: TRBV6-5; CDR3 length: 14; D gene: TRBD1
CDR3 protein: ASSLGGPRRATGELF; V gene: TRBV5-8; CDR3 length: 15; D gene: NA
CDR3 protein: ASSVESGPSTEAF; V gene: TRBV9; CDR3 length: 13; D gene: NA
CDR3 protein: ASSQEVSHGNSPLH; V gene: TRBV3-1/TRBV3-2; CDR3 length: 14; D gene: NA
CDR3 protein: ASSQQRLGTRNEQF; V gene: TRBV4-3; CDR3 length: 14; D gene: TRBD2
CDR3 protein: ASSVGVAGIGDEQF; V gene: TRBV9; CDR3 length: 14; D gene: TRBD2
CDR3 protein: ASSLRRRQGSNQPQH; V gene: TRBV27; CDR3 length: 15; D gene: TRBD1
CDR3 protein: ASSSQDRAEAF; V gene: TRBV7-3; CDR3 length: 11; D gene: TRBD1
CDR3 protein: ASSHPLAVTQY; V gene: TRBV7-9; CDR3 length: 11; D gene: TRBD2
CDR3 protein: ASSRTGTGVGYSNQPQH; V gene: TRBV7-9; CDR3 length: 17; D gene: TRBD1
CDR3 protein: AISEQGMAYEQY; V gene: TRBV10-3; CDR3 length: 12; D gene: TRBD1
CDR3 protein: ASSPITGGKVF; V gene: TRBV7-2; CDR3 length: 11; D gene: NA
CDR3 protein: ASSPRVDQPQH; V gene: TRBV18; CDR3 length: 11; D gene: NA